This T cell receptor (beta chain) is drawn from a study of blood T cell repertoires in COVID-19. On the study more broadly: The United States, Italy and Spain provided the acute and convalescent COVID-19 samples. Sources were T cells, B-cell-depleted T cells, or PBMCs; the material itself was cDNA or gDNA.

Seattle researchers signed up patients amid active infection and tracked them longitudinally. As originally analysed: Estimated nucleated cell counts came from reference gene primer amplification. Libraries were prepared by immunoSEQ multiplex PCR; TCRdb keeps only in-frame clonotypes and omits some of them. The V and J calls and clone size come from that table; D and trimming were worked out from the DNA. The sample holds about 180,000 clones, around nine tenths seen once. V dropped 5 bases and J dropped 0 bases, with 10 bases sitting between them. Germline V gene data show CDR1 as MNHEY and CDR2 as SVGAGI. This CDR3 is built from 14 residues.

J is TRBJ1-1 and V is TRBV6-5; D is possibly TRBD1 (6 bases). Material: peripheral blood. This sequence originates from a woman in her seventies with COVID-19, enrolled during active disease. CDR3 sequence: CASSPDRMNTEAFF. CDR3 DNA: TGTGCCAGCAGTCCGGACAGAATGAACACTGAAGCTTTCTTT.